This TCR beta chain was sequenced during a study of shared clonotypes between healthy human individuals. Points from the study as a whole: Memory subsets generally showed smaller estimated richness than naive subsets did.

The CDR3 is made up of 14 amino acids. CDR1 SQVTM and CDR2 ANQGSEA come from the germline V gene. The V segment lost 7 bases and the J segment 8 bases; nucleotides outside the gene matches: 9. As concerns this clone: Antigen unknown.

Deep-level settings were used for running the assay. Produced via immunoSEQ multiplex PCR; TCRdb's table is partial and in-frame only. The sample consists of some 1,100,000 clones, 75% to 85% of them appearing once. What was sequenced was memory CD4+ T cells from PBMCs. Indicated subset: CD45RA-negative fraction. This TCR was recovered from a man younger than 30 in good health. Some clones in this sample may be carry-over from other donors' samples. The chain uses TRBV29-1 and TRBJ2-1; TRBD2 matches 12 bases. The CDR3 here is CSGALAGGQDEQFF. The DNA for the CDR3 is TGCAGCGGTGCTCTAGCGGGAGGGCAGGATGAGCAGTTCTTC.